A single sample gave rise to the 14 T cell receptor beta chains below, sequenced in a study of cytomegalovirus exposure and HLA in healthy donors. The PCR had 60 Vbeta and 13 Jbeta primers. Measured with immunoSEQ multiplex PCR; TCRdb has only the in-frame clones, and not every one. The top ten clones hold 2.2% of a sample with fewer than 150,000 clones, roughly 75% of them seen once. Sequenced sample: PBMCs. These receptors came from a man aged 25-40 years in good health and CMV-seronegative.

This chain uses TRBV5-1 with TRBJ2-2; TRBD2 matches at 11 bases. The CDR3 contains 16 residues. Germline CDR1 and CDR2: SGHRS and YFSETQ. Trimming took 5 bases from V and 1 from J; bases not matched to a gene: 4. CDR3 region: CASRLGLAGNTGELFF. DNA for the CDR3: TGCGCCAGCAGGTTAGGACTAGCGGGGAACACCGGGGAGCTGTTTTTT.

The chain recombines TRBV11-3 with TRBJ2-2, with D tentatively TRBD1 (5 bases). There are 12 residues in the CDR3. The V and J ends lost 5 bases and 5 bases respectively, with 6 bases between them. CDR1 and CDR2 (germline): SGHNT, YENEEA. The CDR3 spells CASSKGTGELFF. The CDR3 DNA follows: TGTGCCAGCAGCAAGGGGACCGGGGAGCTGTTTTTT.

This chain joins TRBV20-1 and TRBJ2-7; possibly TRBD1 for D (6 bases). V was trimmed by 7 bases and J by 4 bases, leaving 11 bases between them. This CDR3 has 11 residues. Per the germline V gene, CDR1 is DFQATT and CDR2 is SNEGSKA (reference sequence). The DNA for the CDR3 is TGCAGTGTCAGGGGACCGTACGAGCAGTACTTC. Translation: CSVRGPYEQYF.

The genes are TRBV5-6 and TRBJ2-1; 14 positions match TRBD2. The CDR3 length is 16 residues. J was trimmed by 7 bases and V by 2 bases; bases with no gene match: 5. The germline CDR1 and CDR2 sequences are SGHDT and YYEEEE. Here the CDR3 reads CASSLLTSGRVNEQFF. Written as DNA, the CDR3 is TGTGCCAGCAGCTTACTGACTAGCGGGAGGGTTAATGAGCAGTTCTTC.

The gene calls are TRBV5-4 and TRBJ2-1; D is possibly TRBD1 (5 bases). The CDR3 extends over 14 amino acids. V dropped 3 bases and J dropped 4 bases, with 11 bases sitting between them. Germline loops: CDR1 SGHNT, CDR2 YYREEE (reference sequence). This CDR3 reads CASSSDHRYNEQFF. CDR3 sequence (DNA): TGTGCCAGCAGCTCAGACCACAGGTACAATGAGCAGTTCTTC. The variable domain in full, with the rest retrieved from reference TRBV5-4 and TRBJ2-1, is ETGVTQSPTHLIKTRGQQVTLRCSSQSGHNTVSWYQQALGQGPQFIFQYYREEENGRGNFPPRFSGLQFPNYSSELNVNALELDDSALYLCASSSDHRYNEQFFGPGTRLTVL.

The chain couples TRBV5-1 to TRBJ2-3, with 8 bases matching TRBD1. Trimming removed 4 bases from V and 4 bases from J; junction bases left unmatched: 5. The CDR3 is 14 amino acids. Germline V CDR1 and CDR2: SGHRS, YFSETQ. Here the CDR3 reads CASSPDREADTQYF. The CDR3 DNA sequence: TGCGCCAGCAGCCCGGACAGGGAGGCAGATACGCAGTATTTT.

The chain employs TRBV28 and TRBJ1-5; 7 bases are a match to TRBD1. This CDR3 comprises 14 residues. CDR1 and CDR2 from the germline V gene are MDHEN and SYDVKM. After removal of 4 bases from V and 4 bases from J, the junction contained 4 bases not matched to a gene. CDR3 in DNA: TGTGCCAGCAGTTACAGGGGAGGTAATCAGCCCCAGCATTTT. It is translated as CASSYRGGNQPQHF.

Comments on this clone: Different DNA sequences within this sample yield the same CDR3. V usage is TRBV2 and J usage is TRBJ2-5, with 12 positions matching TRBD2. The CDR3 is 12 residues long. Germline V gene data show CDR1 as SNHLY and CDR2 as FYNNEI. V lost 10 bases, J lost 6 bases, and 3 bases stayed unmatched. The CDR3 loop is CATSGGVQTQYF. DNA of the CDR3: TGTGCCACTAGCGGGGGGGTACAGACCCAGTACTTC.

This clone was observed a single time. The chain recombines TRBV2 with TRBJ1-5, with D tentatively TRBD1 (6 bases). The CDR3 runs to 14 residues. The V and J ends lost 9 bases and 3 bases respectively, with 15 bases between them. CDR1 is SNHLY, CDR2 FYNNEI, per germline. The CDR3 DNA reads as TGTGCCAGTAGCCGCTCAGGGGACAATCAGCCCCAGCATTTT. Residues: CASSRSGDNQPQHF.

The chain has TRBV19 and TRBJ1-2; 9 nucleotides align to TRBD1. This CDR3 spans 15 amino acids. With V trimmed by 5 bases and J by 6 bases, 10 bases remained unmatched. CDR1 is LNHDA, CDR2 SQIVND, per germline (reference sequence). The CDR3 reads CASSLGQGATDGYTF. In DNA, the CDR3 is TGTGCCAGTAGTTTGGGACAGGGCGCGACGGATGGCTACACCTTC.

The chain recombines TRBV6-6 with TRBJ2-2; 8 positions agree with TRBD2. After removal of 8 bases from V and 0 bases from J, the junction contained 5 bases not matched to a gene. This CDR3 region has 15 residues. Germline V CDR1 and CDR2: MNHNY, SVGAGI (reference sequence). The CDR3: CASAPGLANTGELFF. DNA of the CDR3: TGTGCCAGCGCGCCGGGACTAGCGAACACCGGGGAGCTGTTTTTT.

This chain joins TRBV7-8 and TRBJ2-1; the D gene is possibly TRBD1 (5 bases). Germline CDR1 reads SGHVS; CDR2 reads FQNEAQ. The CDR3 is made up of 15 amino acids. Trimming shortened V by 5 bases and J by 5 bases, and 16 bases separated the two germline ends. CDR3 sequence reads: CASSLYPGHDNEQFF. CDR3 nucleotide sequence: TGTGCCAGCAGCCTCTACCCCGGACACGACAATGAGCAGTTCTTC.

This sequence joins TRBV28 and TRBJ1-5; D uncertain. V was cut by 7 bases and J by 6 bases, with 13 bases left in between. This CDR3 has 13 amino acids. CDR1 and CDR2 (germline): MDHEN, SYDVKM. The CDR3 here is CASNAAGVQPQHF. CDR3 in DNA: TGTGCCAGCAACGCCGCCGGGGTTCAGCCCCAGCATTTT.

The V gene is TRBV19, the J gene TRBJ1-1; 7 bases match TRBD1. The J segment lost 11 bases and the V segment lost 4 bases, leaving 10 bases of the junction unmatched. Germline V CDR1 and CDR2: LNHDA, SQIVND (reference sequence). The CDR3 spans 13 residues. CDR3 amino acids: CASSTLRTGLAFF. CDR3 nucleotide sequence: TGTGCCAGTAGTACGTTAAGGACAGGTCTCGCTTTCTTT.